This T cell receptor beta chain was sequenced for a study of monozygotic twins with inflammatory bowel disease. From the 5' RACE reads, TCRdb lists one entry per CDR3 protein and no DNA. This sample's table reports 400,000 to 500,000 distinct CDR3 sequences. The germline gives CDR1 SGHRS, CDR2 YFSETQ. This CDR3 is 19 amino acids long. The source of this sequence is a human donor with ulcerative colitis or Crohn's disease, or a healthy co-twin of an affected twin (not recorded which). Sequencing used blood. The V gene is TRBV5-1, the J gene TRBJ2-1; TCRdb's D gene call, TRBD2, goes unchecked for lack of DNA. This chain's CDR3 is CASSLKATGTSGFYNEQFF.